This TCR beta chain was sequenced for a study of T-cell memory formation after mild COVID-19. MiXCR was run by TCRdb on the 5' RACE reads, yielding one entry per CDR3 protein. The sample comprises about 560,000 distinct CDR3 sequences, 15% to 20% of which are singletons, and roughly 7.8% rests with the top ten. This clonotype was observed a few times. Trimming at V came to 6 bases and at J to 6 bases, leaving 11 bases not matched to a gene. The CDR3 runs to 15 residues. Sequenced: PBMCs or a T cell subset sorted from them (not recorded which). The receptor comes from an adult woman who had mild COVID-19 (a few samples of this study predate the infection). Cell type and time point are not known. J is TRBJ1-2 and V is TRBV12-3 or TRBV12-4; TRBD1 matches at 9 bases. The CDR3 here is CASSNIGTGLNGYTF. CDR3 bases: TGTGCCAGCAGCAATATCGGGACAGGGCTGAATGGCTACACCTTC.